The 17 T cell receptor beta chains in this list originate from one sample, sequenced in a study of vaccination effects on CD4 cells after COVID-19. Sequenced by immunoSEQ multiplex PCR; TCRdb stores in-frame clones only, minus some. The sample contains over 30,000 clones, roughly 70% of which appear only once. Before any sequencing was done, the ViraFEST assay used viral peptide pools to expand antigen-specific CD4+ T cells. It was after 10 days of culture that CD4+ T cells were isolated. No vaccinee had earlier SARS-CoV-2 infection, and nucleocapsid antibodies were negative. Their specific antigens are unknown. Sequenced material: CD4+ T cells from PBMCs cultured with SARS-CoV-2 spike peptides, taken before COVID-19 vaccination. The receptors stem from a human donor who received a COVID-19 vaccine.

This clone has a single count. The chain carries TRBV6-5 and TRBJ1-2; tentatively, D is TRBD1 (6 bases). V was cut by 2 bases and J by 8 bases, with 15 bases left in between. Germline V lookup: CDR1 MNHEY, CDR2 SVGAGI. The CDR3 consists of 14 residues. The CDR3 spells CASSYVDRGGGYTF. CDR3 bases: TGTGCCAGCAGTTACGTAGACCGAGGGGGAGGCTACACCTTC.

The J gene is TRBJ1-2, the V gene TRBV14; a possible D gene is TRBD1 (6 bases). The CDR3 contains 13 residues. V lost 3 bases to trimming and J lost 6 bases, with 11 bases between them. Germline loops: CDR1 SGHDN, CDR2 FVKESK. For the CDR3, the DNA is TGTGCCAGCAGCCAGTGGGACATGAATGGCTACACCTTC. Its translation is CASSQWDMNGYTF.

This rearrangement joins TRBV6-6 to TRBJ2-4; 7 bases line up with TRBD2. After removal of 10 bases from V and 8 bases from J, the junction contained 11 bases not matched to a gene. Germline V gene sequence: CDR1 MNHNY, CDR2 SVGAGI (reference sequence). The CDR3 contains 13 residues. CDR3 residues: CATHPTSSDIQYF. The CDR3 DNA sequence: TGTGCCACCCACCCGACTAGCAGTGACATTCAGTACTTC.

The V call is TRBV18, the J call TRBJ2-7, with 7 bases identical to TRBD2. CDR1 and CDR2 (germline): KGHSH, LQKENI. V dropped 6 bases and J dropped 2; count of bases not matched to a gene: 7. The CDR3 has 14 amino acids. This chain's CDR3 is CASSVAGRPYEQYF. The CDR3 nucleotides are TGTGCCAGCTCCGTAGCGGGCCGGCCCTACGAGCAGTACTTC.

V usage is TRBV24-1 and J usage is TRBJ2-7; D call uncertain. This CDR3 region has 11 residues. Germline V gene data show CDR1 as KGHDR and CDR2 as SFDVKD. Trimming removed 7 bases at V and 2 bases at J, with 5 bases between. The CDR3 DNA reads as TGTGCCACCAGAGGAACCTACGAGCAGTACTTC. Its protein is CATRGTYEQYF.

Only a few counts were recorded for this clone. The chain recombines TRBV30 with TRBJ2-7; tentatively, D is TRBD1 (6 bases). Germline V CDR1 and CDR2: GTSNPN, SVGIG (reference sequence). CDR3 length: 12 amino acids. The V and J ends lost 2 bases and 3 bases respectively, with 8 bases between them. CDR3 amino acids: CAWSPQGYEQYF. The DNA of the CDR3 is TGTGCCTGGAGTCCACAGGGCTACGAGCAGTACTTC.

The chain is built from TRBV28 and TRBJ2-5, with 9 positions matching TRBD1. V shed 5 bases and J 5 bases; nucleotides not matched to a gene: 9. The CDR3 totals 15 residues. Germline V CDR1 and CDR2: MDHEN, SYDVKM. The CDR3 sequence: CASSPTGQGRETQYF. DNA of the CDR3: TGTGCCAGCAGTCCCACCGGACAGGGGAGGGAGACCCAGTACTTC.

This sequence joins TRBV12-3 or TRBV12-4 and TRBJ2-3, with D possibly TRBD1 on 6 matching bases. Trimming pared 6 bases from V and 3 bases from J, leaving 10 bases between. The CDR3 length is 13 residues. This chain's CDR3 is CASSAGQTDTQYF. The DNA of the CDR3 is TGTGCCAGCAGCGCAGGACAGACAGATACGCAGTATTTT.

The chain joins TRBV7-2 to TRBJ2-7, with TRBD2 as a possible D gene (6 bases). Trimming removed 1 base at V and 0 bases at J, with 16 bases between. The germline V gene encodes CDR1 SGHTA and CDR2 FQGNSA. This CDR3 spans 17 amino acids. The CDR3 DNA reads as TGTGCCAGCAGCTTAGTTGGAGGAGGGCTGACCTCCTACGAGCAGTACTTC. Its translation is CASSLVGGGLTSYEQYF. The full variable domain, in which reference TRBV7-2 and TRBJ2-7 provide the parts outside the CDR3, is GAGVSQSPSNKVTEKGKDVELRCDPISGHTALYWYRQSLGQGLEFLIYFQGNSAPDKSGLPSDRFSAERTGGSVSTLTIQRTQQEDSAVYLCASSLVGGGLTSYEQYFGPGTRLTVT.

V and J are TRBV7-9 and TRBJ2-7; D ambiguous. V lost 4 bases, J lost 5 bases, and 12 bases lay in between. This CDR3 region has 13 residues. Germline V CDR1 and CDR2: SEHNR, FQNEAQ (reference sequence). In nucleotides, the CDR3 is TGTGCCAGCAGCTCCGATTGGAAGAACGAGCAGTACTTC. Protein product: CASSSDWKNEQYF.

The genes are TRBV5-1 and TRBJ1-5; a weak D match, TRBD1 (6 bases). The CDR3 totals 13 residues. The V end lost 5 bases, the J end lost 6 bases, and 12 bases lay between the germline ends. Germline CDR1 reads SGHRS; CDR2 reads YFSETQ. The CDR3 DNA reads as TGCGCCAGCAGTTCAGGGGACGGTCAGCCCCAGCATTTT. It yields the protein CASSSGDGQPQHF. Filled out from reference TRBV5-1 and TRBJ1-5, the complete variable domain reads KAGVTQTPRYLIKTRGQQVTLSCSPISGHRSVSWYQQTPGQGLQFLFEYFSETQRNKGNFPGRFSGRQFSNSRSEMNVSTLELGDSALYLCASSSGDGQPQHFGDGTRLSIL.

This clone occurred a few times. The chain recombines TRBV7-2 with TRBJ1-5, with D perhaps TRBD1 (6 bases). Trimming left V 4 bases short and J 6 bases short, with 16 bases between. Germline assignment: CDR1 SGHTA and CDR2 FQGNSA. The CDR3 sequence is 15 residues long. This CDR3 is CASSSFTGTFQPQHF. CDR3 DNA sequence: TGTGCCAGCAGCTCCTTCACAGGGACCTTTCAGCCCCAGCATTTT.

The CDR3 bases are TGTGCCAGCAGTCTGACAGGCCGAGGGGACACCATATATTTT. Residues: CASSLTGRGDTIYF. The chain carries TRBV28 and TRBJ1-3; the D gene is possibly TRBD1 (6 bases). V lost 5 bases and J 8 bases, leaving 16 bases between the germline ends. Germline CDR1 reads MDHEN; CDR2 reads SYDVKM. This CDR3 has 14 amino acids.

CDR3 nucleotides: TGTGCCAGCAGTCGCGACGCGCCTAACTATGGCTACACCTTC. It translates to CASSRDAPNYGYTF. This chain connects TRBV11-2 to TRBJ1-2; D uncertain. The CDR3 totals 14 residues. In germline, CDR1 is SGHAT, CDR2 FQNNGV. V dropped 6 bases and J dropped 0 bases, with 11 bases sitting between them.

The chain joins TRBV6-1 to TRBJ2-7; D assignment may be TRBD1 or TRBD2 (5 bases each). The CDR3 length is 17 residues. CDR1 and CDR2 (germline): MNHNS, SASEGT. Trimming removed 1 base from V and 0 bases from J, with 16 bases in between. CDR3 in amino acids: CASSEGRTLGSSYEQYF. CDR3 nucleotide sequence: TGTGCCAGCAGTGAAGGGAGGACACTGGGTAGCTCCTACGAGCAGTACTTC.

The chain couples TRBV30 to TRBJ2-5, with D possibly TRBD1 on 6 matching bases. Trimming cost V 0 bases and J 5 bases, with 10 bases left between them. CDR1 is GTSNPN and CDR2 is SVGIG in the germline V gene (reference sequence). This CDR3 has 13 amino acids. CDR3 in DNA: TGTGCCTGGAGTGTCCAGGGGATTGAGACCCAGTACTTC. Its protein is CAWSVQGIETQYF.

The rearrangement joins TRBV3-1 (or the pseudogene TRBV3-2) to TRBJ2-7; D unclear. The CDR3 loop spans 14 amino acids. V lost 1 base and J 0 bases, leaving 7 bases between the germline ends. The V gene's germline CDR1 is LGHDT and CDR2 YNNKEL (reference sequence). CDR3 bases: TGTGCCAGCAGCCAAGGGACCCTCTCCTACGAGCAGTACTTC. Amino acids: CASSQGTLSYEQYF.